This record looks at one TCR beta chain sequence and its context. The data were obtained in a study of blood T cell repertoires in COVID-19. Some clones are missing from TCRdb's copy, which holds only in-frame ones; the method was immunoSEQ multiplex PCR. Here the sample spans some 120,000 clones, approximately 90% being singletons. From germline, CDR1 is KGHSH and CDR2 LQKENI. The CDR3 sequence is 15 residues long. V trimming: 3 bases; J trimming: 4 bases; junction bases outside the gene matches: 7. Sequencing input: peripheral blood. The source is a human donor in a cohort sampled during active COVID-19. This rearrangement joins TRBV18 to TRBJ1-2, with 8 bases that match TRBD1. CDR3 nucleotide sequence: TGTGCCAGCTCACCGGGACAGGCGTCAAGCTATGGCTACACCTTC. Its translation is CASSPGQASSYGYTF.